Described below is a single T cell receptor (beta chain) sequence and its context. Antigen: not known. The data derive from a study of Ad26.COV2.S vaccination and SARS-CoV-2 variants. Study-wide background: In the COV1001 trial, the donor was in the Ad26.COV2.S arm. Findings of the study overall: People who got the vaccine had more spike-specific TCR breadth than people who got placebo.

Stated treatment: roughly 18 received Ad26.COV2.S at low or high dose, single or two shots; 5 received placebo; per-sample allocation not given. Specimen acquisition occurred on day 63 following the initial vaccine or placebo injection. The CDR3 is made up of 12 amino acids. From germline, CDR1 is SGDLS and CDR2 YYNGEE. Trimming pared 4 bases from V and 6 bases from J, leaving 7 bases between. TCRdb keeps only in-frame clones here, not all; method: immunoSEQ multiplex PCR. The sample has around 500,000 clones; roughly nine tenths are singletons. Specimen: peripheral blood, collected in a trial of Ad26.COV2.S vaccine versus placebo. This clonotype was sampled from a person between 18 and 59 years old who received the Ad26.COV2.S COVID-19 vaccine or a placebo. The chain recombines TRBV9 with TRBJ2-2; D not certain. CDR3: CASSPNPGELFF. The CDR3 DNA reads as TGTGCCAGCAGCCCCAACCCCGGGGAGCTGTTTTTT.